The 6 T cell receptor beta chains below all came from one sample that was sequenced in a study of T cells in Graves' hyperthyroidism and ophthalmopathy. Template material for amplifying TCR beta CDR3 regions consisted of RNA transcripts. When the TCR CDR3 underwent first-round RT-PCR, the HTBI primer set was used. TCRdb passed the multiplex PCR reads through MiXCR, listing each CDR3 protein once. The sample has some 490,000 distinct CDR3 sequences; about 16% are singletons. The specimen sequenced was blood. The receptor source for this set is a woman aged 30 to 39 with Graves' ophthalmopathy.

Ten or more counts support this clonotype. This rearrangement joins TRBV29-1 to TRBJ2-7; TRBD2 agrees at 10 bases. The CDR3 length is 13 residues. From germline, CDR1 is SQVTM and CDR2 ANQGSEA. The ends lost 5 bases at V and 3 bases at J; junction bases unmatched: 4. CDR3 in amino acids: CSVLIAGGYEQYF. The CDR3 nucleotides are TGCAGCGTTCTGATAGCGGGAGGCTACGAGCAGTACTTC.

Points on this clonotype: This may arise from a read error, as a much more abundant clone is one base away. The CDR3 sequence: CASSQAVQGWTYEQFF. DNA of the CDR3: TGCGCCAGCAGCCAAGCTGTCCAGGGATGGACCTACGAGCAGTTCTTC. The chain couples TRBV4-3 to TRBJ2-7, with a possible D match to TRBD1 (5 bases). The assigned J gene may be wrong: the sequence end matches TRBJ2-1 better. From germline, CDR1 is LGHNA and CDR2 YSLEER. CDR3 length: 16 amino acids.

The sample holds many counts of this clonotype. The chain carries TRBV18 and TRBJ2-1; 12 bases match TRBD1. CDR1 and CDR2 from the germline V gene are KGHSH and LQKENI. The CDR3 consists of 14 residues. After removal of 6 bases from V and 7 bases from J, the junction contained 4 bases not matched to a gene. CDR3 nucleotides: TGTGCCAGCTCCCGGGACAGGGGGCTAAATGAGCAGTTCTTC. It yields the protein CASSRDRGLNEQFF.

This clonotype was counted at least ten times. The V call is TRBV27, the J call TRBJ2-1; no definite D call. This CDR3 has 11 residues. Germline CDR1 is MNHEY and CDR2 is SMNVEV (reference sequence). V was shortened by 4 bases and J by 4 bases, with 2 bases between the two germline ends. The CDR3 here is CASSWYNEQFF. The CDR3 coding sequence is TGTGCCAGCAGTTGGTACAATGAGCAGTTCTTC.

This clonotype was detected many times. The rearrangement links TRBV20-1 to TRBJ1-1, with D maybe TRBD1 (6 bases). Looked up from germline, CDR1 is DFQATT and CDR2 is SNEGSKA (reference sequence). V was cut by 3 bases and J by 7 bases, with 15 bases left in between. The CDR3 loop spans 13 amino acids. The CDR3 here is CSASRVGRGEAFF. The DNA of the CDR3 is TGCAGTGCTAGTAGAGTAGGCAGGGGTGAAGCTTTCTTT.

This clonotype was detected ten times or more. This chain joins TRBV7-2 and TRBJ2-1; perhaps TRBD1 as D (6 bases). V was pared by 3 bases and J by 6 bases, with 15 bases between. CDR3 length: 15 amino acids. CDR1 and CDR2 from the germline V gene are SGHTA and FQGNSA. CDR3 nucleotide sequence: TGTGCCAGCAGCTTCTCTTTAGGACAGATCAATGAGCAGTTCTTC. Residues: CASSFSLGQINEQFF.